Listed below are T cell receptor beta chains from one sample, sequenced in a study of control samples from healthy donors and cancer patients. Method: immunoSEQ multiplex PCR; TCRdb's copy keeps in-frame clones and lacks some. This sample has around 120,000 clones, with around 87% found just once. The sample comprised blood. The receptor set was obtained from a man aged 60 to 69 in good health. Both conserved end residues are part of each CDR3. The D gene is left open where the match is weak. A row's size may be missing; if present it is once, few, many or a size class.

v_gene	d_gene	abundance	j_gene	CDR3nt	CDR3aa
TRBV5-6	TRBD2	-	TRBJ2-2	TGTGCCAGCAGCTTCCGGGTTAGCGGGGTGAACACCGGGGAGCTGTTTTTT	CASSFRVSGVNTGELFF
TRBV28	-	-	TRBJ2-6	TGTGCCAGCAGAGACCCAGGATTCTCTGGGGCCAACGTCCTGACTTTC	CASRDPGFSGANVLTF
TRBV2	-	-	TRBJ2-7	TGTGCCAGCAGCCAAGACACGGCCCTTAACGAGCAGTACTTC	CASSQDTALNEQYF
TRBV28	-	few	TRBJ1-3	TGTGCCAGCAGTCCCCCGCTCTCTGGAAACACCATATATTTT	CASSPPLSGNTIYF
TRBV7-9	-	-	TRBJ1-4	TGTGCCAGCAGCTCCCGCTTGGGTGAAAAACTGTTTTTT	CASSSRLGEKLFF
TRBV7-2	-	-	TRBJ2-1	TGTGCCAGCACCAAAGGGATGGGGACCTACAATGAGCAGTTCTTC	CASTKGMGTYNEQFF
TRBV5-1	TRBD1	few	TRBJ1-4	TGCGCCAGTACCGGGACAGCGAATGAAAAACTGTTTTTT	CASTGTANEKLFF
TRBV2	TRBD2	-	TRBJ2-3	TGTGCCAGCAGCCTGACCCGGGGGGGCACAGATACGCAGTATTTT	CASSLTRGGTDTQYF
TRBV7-3	-	-	TRBJ1-1	TGTGCCAGCAGCTTGTACGGTGGGAGCACTGAAGCTTTCTTT	CASSLYGGSTEAFF
TRBV2	-	-	TRBJ1-5	TGTGCCAGCAGTGATGGGGGATTGGCCAATCAGCCCCAGCATTTT	CASSDGGLANQPQHF
TRBV28	-	-	TRBJ2-5	TGTGCCAGCAGTTTATGGGGGCCGGTAGGAGAGACCCAGTACTTC	CASSLWGPVGETQYF
TRBV7-9	TRBD1	-	TRBJ1-1	TGTGCCAGCAGCGCCCCGGACAGGGGAAGGACTGAAGCTTTCTTT	CASSAPDRGRTEAFF
TRBV18	-	-	TRBJ1-1	TGTGCCAGCTCACCACAGAACGGGGGCACTGAAGCTTTCTTT	CASSPQNGGTEAFF
TRBV7-2	TRBD1	-	TRBJ1-4	TGTGCCAGCAGCCCTCGCCCGGGACAGGGGAGTGAAAAACTGTTTTTT	CASSPRPGQGSEKLFF
TRBV27	TRBD1	-	TRBJ2-7	TGTGCCAGCAGGGGTGGGACAGGGTCTTGGAACGAGCAGTACTTC	CASRGGTGSWNEQYF
TRBV30	-	-	TRBJ1-6	TGTGCCTGGAAGCCCCCAGGGTATAATTCACCCCTCCACTTT	CAWKPPGYNSPLHF
TRBV7-2	-	-	TRBJ2-4	TGTGCCAGCAGCCCGGAGCGGACCTACCACATTCAGTACTTC	CASSPERTYHIQYF
TRBV7-9	-	-	TRBJ1-3	TGTGCCAGCAGCAAAACACAGGCAACTGGAAACACCATATATTTT	CASSKTQATGNTIYF
TRBV28	-	few	TRBJ1-6	TGTGCCAGCACAATCGGGGTCAATAATTCACCCCTCCACTTT	CASTIGVNNSPLHF
TRBV3-1/TRBV3-2	-	-	TRBJ1-5	TGTGCCAGCAGCCAGGGACGGGGTCAGCCCCAGCATTTT	CASSQGRGQPQHF
TRBV18	-	few	TRBJ1-2	TGTGCCAGCTCACCCTACCTGGGGGGCTACACCTTC	CASSPYLGGYTF
TRBV28	TRBD1	-	TRBJ1-2	TGTGCCAGCAGGACCGGGACAGGGAGTGGCTACACCTTC	CASRTGTGSGYTF
TRBV29-1	-	-	TRBJ2-2	TGCAGCGTTCGCGGCAGGAACACCGGGGAGCTGTTTTTT	CSVRGRNTGELFF
TRBV6-2/TRBV6-3	-	-	TRBJ1-5	TGTGCCAGCAGTTACCCCGAAAAAACCACGACCTCCCTTCAGCCCCAGCATTTT	CASSYPEKTTTSLQPQHF
TRBV2	-	-	TRBJ1-4	TGTGCCAGCGGCTCGGGACCGCGGGAAAAACTGTTTTTT	CASGSGPREKLFF
TRBV6-2/TRBV6-3	-	-	TRBJ1-5	TGTGCCAGCAGTCATGGTCAGCCCCAGCATTTT	CASSHGQPQHF
TRBV7-3	TRBD1	-	TRBJ2-7	TGTGCCAGCAGCTTAAGCCCCGGGACAGCGTACGAGCAGTACTTC	CASSLSPGTAYEQYF
TRBV6-6	-	-	TRBJ1-3	TGTGCCAGCTTCGGGACAATCGCCTCTGGAAACACCATATATTTT	CASFGTIASGNTIYF
TRBV19	TRBD2	-	TRBJ2-1	TGTGCCAGTAGTATTGGGGGGGGATACAATGAGCAGTTCTTC	CASSIGGGYNEQFF
TRBV13	-	-	TRBJ1-6	TGTGCCAGCAGGCGAGGTGATAATAATTCACCCCTCCACTTT	CASRRGDNNSPLHF
TRBV7-2	TRBD1	-	TRBJ2-7	TGTGCCAGCAGCTTTCCACCGGGGACAGGGAGGGACGAGCAGTACTTC	CASSFPPGTGRDEQYF
TRBV4-1	-	-	TRBJ2-2	TGCGCCAGCAGCCAAGAGGCGACAGGTGGCGGGGAGCTGTTTTTT	CASSQEATGGGELFF
TRBV7-2	-	-	TRBJ1-2	TGTGCCAGCATCGAAGGAGTTAACTATGGCTACACCTTC	CASIEGVNYGYTF
TRBV2	-	-	TRBJ2-1	TGTGCCAGCAGATGGGAGTATCTCTATGAGCAGTTCTTC	CASRWEYLYEQFF
TRBV3-1/TRBV3-2	-	-	TRBJ1-1	TGTGCCAGCAGCCAAAGGGGGACCGGCACTGAAGCTTTCTTT	CASSQRGTGTEAFF
TRBV2	TRBD1	once	TRBJ1-6	TGTGCCAGCGTCGGACAGGGGACCTATAATTCACCCCTCCACTTT	CASVGQGTYNSPLHF
TRBV25-1	TRBD1	-	TRBJ1-4	TGTGCCAGCAGTGGCCTGGGACAGGGATATGAAAAACTGTTTTTT	CASSGLGQGYEKLFF
TRBV7-3	-	-	TRBJ1-4	TGTGCCAGCAGCTTAACAGGGAAGGGGGGAAAACTGTTTTTT	CASSLTGKGGKLFF
TRBV30	-	-	TRBJ1-1	TGTGCCCAGGGGAGGAGGACTGAAGCTTTCTTT	CAQGRRTEAFF
TRBV7-2	-	-	TRBJ1-5	TGTGCCAGCAGCTCAGAGGGCCCCTTAGGCAATCAGCCCCAGCATTTT	CASSSEGPLGNQPQHF
TRBV28	-	-	TRBJ1-5	TGTGCCAGCAGTTTAATTAAGGGGCCCTCTATCAATTTGCCCCAGCATTTT	CASSLIKGPSINLPQHF
TRBV12-3/TRBV12-4	-	-	TRBJ2-7	TGTGCCAGCAGTTTTGGGGCCTTCTACGAGCAGTACTTC	CASSFGAFYEQYF
TRBV2	-	-	TRBJ1-5	TGTGCCAGCAGTGAAGCGGATCGGCCTTATAGCAATCAGCCCCAGCATTTT	CASSEADRPYSNQPQHF
TRBV28	-	-	TRBJ2-3	TGTGCCAGCAGCTTGACTGACAGCCGCACAGATACGCAGTATTTT	CASSLTDSRTDTQYF
TRBV27	TRBD1	-	TRBJ2-7	TGTGCCAGCAACTCGGGGGTAGGACAGGGAGGCGTCTACGAGCAGTACTTC	CASNSGVGQGGVYEQYF
TRBV4-3	-	-	TRBJ1-5	TGCGCCAGCAGCCTAATCGGGGGGAATCAGCCCCAGCATTTT	CASSLIGGNQPQHF
TRBV18	-	-	TRBJ2-1	TGTGCCACCTTCGACACCAGGGATGGGCAGTTCTTC	CATFDTRDGQFF
TRBV7-9	-	once	TRBJ1-4	TGTGCCAGCAGCCAGCGCGCAGTGGCAACTAATGAAAAACTGTTTTTT	CASSQRAVATNEKLFF
TRBV6-5	-	-	TRBJ1-5	TGTGCCAGCAGGGAGAGTGGCAATCAGCCCCAGCATTTT	CASRESGNQPQHF
TRBV7-8	TRBD1	-	TRBJ2-3	TGTGCCAGCAGCTTTACAGGGGTAGATACGCAGTATTTT	CASSFTGVDTQYF
TRBV16	-	once	TRBJ1-5	TGTGCCAGCAGCCCCTACGGGTCTGTGGATCAGCCCCAGCATTTT	CASSPYGSVDQPQHF
TRBV7-9	-	few	TRBJ1-1	TGTGCCAGCAGCTACTCGGGGAACACTGAAGCTTTCTTT	CASSYSGNTEAFF
TRBV21-1	-	-	TRBJ1-3	TGTGCCAGCAGCAAACGAGCCCAAAGAGGGCCTGGAAACACCATATATTTT	CASSKRAQRGPGNTIYF
TRBV6-5	-	-	TRBJ1-4	TGTGCCAGCAGTTATTCGGGTGGGGATGAAAAACTGTTTTTT	CASSYSGGDEKLFF
TRBV5-1	-	-	TRBJ2-5	TGCGCCAGCAGCAGACTAGGAGGGGAGACCCAGTACTTC	CASSRLGGETQYF
TRBV18	TRBD1	once	TRBJ2-7	TGTGCCAGCTCCTCAGGACAGGTCGGATACGAGCAGTACTTC	CASSSGQVGYEQYF
TRBV4-1	TRBD1	-	TRBJ1-2	TGCGCCAGCAGCCAAGATCGCTTCTTCAACAGGGGTCATAACTATGGCTACACCTTC	CASSQDRFFNRGHNYGYTF
TRBV5-5	-	once	TRBJ1-1	TGTGCCAGCAGCTTCTGGTCAACCGGGAACACTGAAGCTTTCTTT	CASSFWSTGNTEAFF